Sequencing of this T cell receptor beta chain was carried out in a study of OX40 agonist ivuxolimab in advanced cancers. The CDR3 contains 16 residues. Generated by immunoSEQ multiplex PCR, the TCRdb table keeps only in-frame clones and is missing some. The table lists roughly 69,000 clones, 91% of them singletons, with roughly 4.1% in the top ten. This chain joins TRBV12-2 and TRBJ1-2; whether TRBD1, the table's D call, matches the DNA was not checked. TRBV12-2 has pseudogene status. The TCR comes from an adult with an advanced solid tumor such as melanoma, head and neck, liver or kidney cancer. The sample in question was CD4+ or CD8+ T cells sorted from blood, obtained in a trial of the OX40 agonist ivuxolimab. The DNA for the CDR3 is TGTGTAAGTCGCTCCCACCGCCTGAACAGGGGACGAGGCTACACCTTC. This sequence encodes CVSRSHRLNRGRGYTF.